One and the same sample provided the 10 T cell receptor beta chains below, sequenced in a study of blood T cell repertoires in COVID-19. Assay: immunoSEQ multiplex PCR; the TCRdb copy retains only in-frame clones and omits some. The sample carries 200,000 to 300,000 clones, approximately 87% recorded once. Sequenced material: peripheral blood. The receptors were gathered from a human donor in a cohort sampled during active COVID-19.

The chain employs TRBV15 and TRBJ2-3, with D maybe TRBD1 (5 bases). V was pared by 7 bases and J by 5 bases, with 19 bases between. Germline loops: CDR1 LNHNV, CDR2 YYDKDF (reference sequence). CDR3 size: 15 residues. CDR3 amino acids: CATNLQRGQGDTQYF. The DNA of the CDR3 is TGTGCCACCAACCTTCAAAGGGGCCAAGGAGATACGCAGTATTTT. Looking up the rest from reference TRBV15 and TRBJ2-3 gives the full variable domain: DAMVIQNPRYQVTQFGKPVTLSCSQTLNHNVMYWYQQKSSQAPKLLFHYYDKDFNNEADTPDNFQSRRPNTSFCFLDIRSPGLGDTAMYLCATNLQRGQGDTQYFGPGTRLTVL.

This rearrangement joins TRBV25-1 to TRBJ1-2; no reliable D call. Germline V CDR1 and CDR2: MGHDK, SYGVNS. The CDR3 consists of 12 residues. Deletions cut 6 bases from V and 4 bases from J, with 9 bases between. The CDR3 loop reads CASRSGFYGYTF. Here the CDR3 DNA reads TGTGCCAGCAGGTCGGGGTTCTATGGCTACACCTTC.

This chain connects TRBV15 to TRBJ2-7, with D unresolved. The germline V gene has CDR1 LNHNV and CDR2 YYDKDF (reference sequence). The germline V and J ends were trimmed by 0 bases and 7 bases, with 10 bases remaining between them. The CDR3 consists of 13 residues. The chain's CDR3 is CATSRDSAGEQYF. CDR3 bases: TGTGCCACCAGCAGAGATTCGGCAGGAGAGCAGTACTTC. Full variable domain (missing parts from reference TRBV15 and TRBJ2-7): DAMVIQNPRYQVTQFGKPVTLSCSQTLNHNVMYWYQQKSSQAPKLLFHYYDKDFNNEADTPDNFQSRRPNTSFCFLDIRSPGLGDTAMYLCATSRDSAGEQYFGPGTRLTVT.

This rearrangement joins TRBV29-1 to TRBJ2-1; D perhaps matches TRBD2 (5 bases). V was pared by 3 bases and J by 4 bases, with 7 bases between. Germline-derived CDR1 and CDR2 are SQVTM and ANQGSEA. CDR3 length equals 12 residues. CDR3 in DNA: TGCAGCGTTGACCTAGCTTACAATGAGCAGTTCTTC. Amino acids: CSVDLAYNEQFF.

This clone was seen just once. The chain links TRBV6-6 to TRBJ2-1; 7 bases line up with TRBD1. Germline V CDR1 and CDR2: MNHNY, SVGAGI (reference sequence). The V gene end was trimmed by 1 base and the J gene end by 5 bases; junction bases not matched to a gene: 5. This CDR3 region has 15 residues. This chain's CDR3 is CASSYYDRVNNEQFF. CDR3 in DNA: TGTGCCAGCAGTTACTATGACAGGGTGAACAATGAGCAGTTCTTC.

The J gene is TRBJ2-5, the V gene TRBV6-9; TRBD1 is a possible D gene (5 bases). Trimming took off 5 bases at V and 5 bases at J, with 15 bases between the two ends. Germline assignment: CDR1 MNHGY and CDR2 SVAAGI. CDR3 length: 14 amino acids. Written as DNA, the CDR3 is TGTGCCAGCAGTCTTGAAAGGGGCGAGGAGACCCAGTACTTC. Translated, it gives CASSLERGEETQYF.

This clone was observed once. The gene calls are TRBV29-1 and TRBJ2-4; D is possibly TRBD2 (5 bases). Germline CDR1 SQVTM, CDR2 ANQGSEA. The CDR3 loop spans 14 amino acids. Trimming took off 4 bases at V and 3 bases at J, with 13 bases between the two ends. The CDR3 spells CSVVWGDGKNIQYF. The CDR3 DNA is TGCAGCGTTGTTTGGGGAGATGGCAAAAACATTCAGTACTTC. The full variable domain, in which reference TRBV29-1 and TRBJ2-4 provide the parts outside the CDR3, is SAVISQKPSRDICQRGTSLTIQCQVDSQVTMMFWYRQQPGQSLTLIATANQGSEATYESGFVIDKFPISRPNLTFSTLTVSNMSPEDSSIYLCSVVWGDGKNIQYFGAGTRLSVL.

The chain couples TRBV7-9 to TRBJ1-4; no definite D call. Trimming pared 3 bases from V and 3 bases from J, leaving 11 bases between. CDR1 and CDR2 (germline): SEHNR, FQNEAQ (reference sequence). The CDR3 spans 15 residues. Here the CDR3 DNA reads TGTGCCAGCAGCTTTGGAGTTGCGGCTAATGAAAAACTGTTTTTT. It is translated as CASSFGVAANEKLFF.

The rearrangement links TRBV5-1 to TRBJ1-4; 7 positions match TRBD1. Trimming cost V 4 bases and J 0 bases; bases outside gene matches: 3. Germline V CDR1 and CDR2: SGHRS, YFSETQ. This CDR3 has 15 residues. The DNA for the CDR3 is TGCGCCAGCAGCGGACAGGCTGCAACTAATGAAAAACTGTTTTTT. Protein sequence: CASSGQAATNEKLFF.

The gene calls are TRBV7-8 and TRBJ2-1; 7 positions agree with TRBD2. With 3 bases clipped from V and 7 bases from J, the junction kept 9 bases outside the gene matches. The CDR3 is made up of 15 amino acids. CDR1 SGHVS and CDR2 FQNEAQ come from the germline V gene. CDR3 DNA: TGTGCCAGCAGCTTTGCGGGAGTACACGTGAATGAGCAGTTCTTC. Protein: CASSFAGVHVNEQFF.